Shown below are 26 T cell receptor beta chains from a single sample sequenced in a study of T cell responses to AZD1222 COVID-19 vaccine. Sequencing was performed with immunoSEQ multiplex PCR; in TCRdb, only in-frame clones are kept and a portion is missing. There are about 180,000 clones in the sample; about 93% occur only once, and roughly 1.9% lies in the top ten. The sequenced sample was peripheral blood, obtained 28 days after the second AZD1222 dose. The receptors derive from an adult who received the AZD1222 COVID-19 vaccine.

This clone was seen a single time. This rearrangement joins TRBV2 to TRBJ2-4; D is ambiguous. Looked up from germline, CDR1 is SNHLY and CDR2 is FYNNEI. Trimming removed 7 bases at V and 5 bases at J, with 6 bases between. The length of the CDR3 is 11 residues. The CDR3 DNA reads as TGTGCCAGCACAGGCGAAAACATTCAGTACTTC. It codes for CASTGENIQYF.

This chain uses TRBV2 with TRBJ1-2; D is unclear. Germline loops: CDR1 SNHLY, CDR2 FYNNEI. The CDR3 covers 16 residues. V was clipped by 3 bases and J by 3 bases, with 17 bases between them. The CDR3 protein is CASSDRATLFDYGYTF. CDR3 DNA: TGTGCCAGCAGTGACCGGGCCACCCTTTTCGACTATGGCTACACCTTC. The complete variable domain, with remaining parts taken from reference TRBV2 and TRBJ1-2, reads EPEVTQTPSHQVTQMGQEVILRCVPISNHLYFYWYRQILGQKVEFLVSFYNNEISEKSEIFDDQFSVERPDGSNFTLKIRSTKLEDSAMYFCASSDRATLFDYGYTFGSGTRLTVV.

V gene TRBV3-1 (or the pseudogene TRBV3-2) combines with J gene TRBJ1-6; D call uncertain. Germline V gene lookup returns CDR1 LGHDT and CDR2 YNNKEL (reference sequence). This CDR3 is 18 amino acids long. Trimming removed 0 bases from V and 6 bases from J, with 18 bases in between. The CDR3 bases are TGTGCCAGCAGCCAAGATAGGTGGGGTAGCCTACTTAATTCACCCCTCCACTTT. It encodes CASSQDRWGSLLNSPLHF.

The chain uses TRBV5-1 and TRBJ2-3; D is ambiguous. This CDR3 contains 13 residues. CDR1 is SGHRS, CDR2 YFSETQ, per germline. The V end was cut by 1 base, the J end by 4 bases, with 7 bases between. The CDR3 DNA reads TGCGCCAGCAGCTTGCCTCAGCCAGATACGCAGTATTTT. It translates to CASSLPQPDTQYF.

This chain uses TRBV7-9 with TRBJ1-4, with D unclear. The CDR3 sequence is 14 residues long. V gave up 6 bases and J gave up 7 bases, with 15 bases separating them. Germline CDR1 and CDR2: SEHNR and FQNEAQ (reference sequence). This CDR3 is CASSPGDLGEKLFF. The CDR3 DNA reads TGTGCCAGCAGTCCCGGGGATCTAGGTGAAAAACTGTTTTTT.

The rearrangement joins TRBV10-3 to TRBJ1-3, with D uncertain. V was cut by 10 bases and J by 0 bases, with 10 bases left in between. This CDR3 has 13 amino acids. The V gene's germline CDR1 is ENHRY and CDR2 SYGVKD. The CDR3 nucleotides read TGTGCCACCGGTGAAAGCTCTGGAAACACCATATATTTT. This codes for CATGESSGNTIYF.

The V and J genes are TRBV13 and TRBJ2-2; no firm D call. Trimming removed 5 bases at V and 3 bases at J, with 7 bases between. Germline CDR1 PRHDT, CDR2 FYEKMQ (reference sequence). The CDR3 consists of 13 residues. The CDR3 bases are TGTGCCAGCAGCCCCGAGGACACCGGGGAGCTGTTTTTT. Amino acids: CASSPEDTGELFF. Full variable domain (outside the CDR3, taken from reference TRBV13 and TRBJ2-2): AAGVIQSPRHLIKEKRETATLKCYPIPRHDTVYWYQQGPGQDPQFLISFYEKMQSDKGSIPDRFSAQQFSDYHSELNMSSLELGDSALYFCASSPEDTGELFFGEGSRLTVL.

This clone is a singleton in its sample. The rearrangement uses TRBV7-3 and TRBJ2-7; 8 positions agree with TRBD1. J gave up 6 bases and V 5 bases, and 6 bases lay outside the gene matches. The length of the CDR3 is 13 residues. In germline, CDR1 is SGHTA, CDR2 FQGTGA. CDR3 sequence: CASSPGTGGEQYF. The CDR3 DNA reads TGTGCCAGCAGCCCGGGGACAGGCGGCGAGCAGTACTTC.

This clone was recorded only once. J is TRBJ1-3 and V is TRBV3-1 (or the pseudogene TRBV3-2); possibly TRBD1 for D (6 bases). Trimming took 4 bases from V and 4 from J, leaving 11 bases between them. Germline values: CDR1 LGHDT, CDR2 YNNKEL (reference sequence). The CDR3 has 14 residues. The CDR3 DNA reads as TGTGCCAGCAGCCCGAACAGGGAAGGAAACACCATATATTTT. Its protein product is CASSPNREGNTIYF.

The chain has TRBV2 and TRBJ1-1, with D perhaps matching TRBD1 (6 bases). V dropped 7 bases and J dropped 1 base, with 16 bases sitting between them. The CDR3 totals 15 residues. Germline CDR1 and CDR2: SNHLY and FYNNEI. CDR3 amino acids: CASTEWGLENTEAFF. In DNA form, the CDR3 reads TGTGCCAGCACCGAATGGGGGCTTGAGAACACTGAAGCTTTCTTT.

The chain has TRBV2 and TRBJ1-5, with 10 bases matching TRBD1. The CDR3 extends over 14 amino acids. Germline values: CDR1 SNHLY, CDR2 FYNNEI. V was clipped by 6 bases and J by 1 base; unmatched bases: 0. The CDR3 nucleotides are TGTGCCAGCAGGGACAGGGGGAGCAATCAGCCCCAGCATTTT. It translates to CASRDRGSNQPQHF.

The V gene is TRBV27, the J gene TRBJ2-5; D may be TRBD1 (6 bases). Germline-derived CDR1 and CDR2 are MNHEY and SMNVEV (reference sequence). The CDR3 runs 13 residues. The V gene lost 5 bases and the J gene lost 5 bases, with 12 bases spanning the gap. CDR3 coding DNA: TGTGCCAGCAGTCCTAGGGGGTGGGAGACCCAGTACTTC. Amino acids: CASSPRGWETQYF.

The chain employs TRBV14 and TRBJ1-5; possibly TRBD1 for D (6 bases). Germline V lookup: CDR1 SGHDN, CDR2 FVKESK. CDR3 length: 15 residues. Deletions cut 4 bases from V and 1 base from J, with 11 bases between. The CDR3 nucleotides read TGTGCCAGCAGCCCCCGTAGGGGGAGCAATCAGCCCCAGCATTTT. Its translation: CASSPRRGSNQPQHF.

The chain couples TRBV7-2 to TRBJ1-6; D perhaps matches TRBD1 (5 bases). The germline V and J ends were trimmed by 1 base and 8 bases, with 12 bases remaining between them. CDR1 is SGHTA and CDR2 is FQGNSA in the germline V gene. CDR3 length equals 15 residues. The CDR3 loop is CASSLVAGGDSPLHF. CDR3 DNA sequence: TGTGCCAGCAGCTTAGTAGCTGGGGGGGATTCACCCCTCCACTTT.

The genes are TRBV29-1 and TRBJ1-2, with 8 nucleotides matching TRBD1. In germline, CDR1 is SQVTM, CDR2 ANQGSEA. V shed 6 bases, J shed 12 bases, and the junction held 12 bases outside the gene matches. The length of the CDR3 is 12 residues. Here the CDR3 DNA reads TGCAGCGTGAGGGGACAGGCCGCGGGGAACACCTTC. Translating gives CSVRGQAAGNTF.

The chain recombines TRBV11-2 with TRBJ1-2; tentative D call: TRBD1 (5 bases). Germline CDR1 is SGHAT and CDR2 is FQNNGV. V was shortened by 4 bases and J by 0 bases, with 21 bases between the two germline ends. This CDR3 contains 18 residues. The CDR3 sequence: CASSSIGTPTNSNYGYTF. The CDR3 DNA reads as TGTGCCAGCAGCTCGATTGGGACCCCGACAAACTCTAACTATGGCTACACCTTC.

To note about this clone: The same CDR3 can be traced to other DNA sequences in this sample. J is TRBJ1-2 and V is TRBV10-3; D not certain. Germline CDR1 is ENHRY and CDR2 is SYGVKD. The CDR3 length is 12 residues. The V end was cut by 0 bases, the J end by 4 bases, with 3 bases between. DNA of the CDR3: TGTGCCATCAGTGAGTCAGGCTATGGCTACACCTTC. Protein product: CAISESGYGYTF.

The CDR3 DNA is TGTGCCAGCAGCGTCCTACAGGGTATCCTCTCTGGGGCCAACGTCCTGACTTTC. As protein: CASSVLQGILSGANVLTF. The rearrangement joins TRBV7-9 to TRBJ2-6, with D perhaps matching TRBD1 (6 bases). CDR1 and CDR2 from the germline V gene are SEHNR and FQNEAQ (reference sequence). Between the trimmed V and J ends, which lost 5 bases and 0 bases, there was a span of 17 bases. The CDR3 has 18 residues.

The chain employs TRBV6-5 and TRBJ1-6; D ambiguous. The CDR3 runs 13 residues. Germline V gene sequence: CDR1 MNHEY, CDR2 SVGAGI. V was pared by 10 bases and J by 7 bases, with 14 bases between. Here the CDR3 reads CANSGRRNSPLHF. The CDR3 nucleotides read TGTGCCAACTCGGGCCGGAGAAATTCACCCCTCCACTTT.

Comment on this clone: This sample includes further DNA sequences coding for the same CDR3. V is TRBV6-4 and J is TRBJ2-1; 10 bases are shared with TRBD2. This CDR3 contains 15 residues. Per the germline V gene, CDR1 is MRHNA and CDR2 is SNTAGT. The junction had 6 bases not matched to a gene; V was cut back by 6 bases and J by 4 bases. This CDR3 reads CASSRLAGGYNEQFF. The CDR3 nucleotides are TGTGCCAGCAGCCGACTAGCGGGTGGGTACAATGAGCAGTTCTTC.

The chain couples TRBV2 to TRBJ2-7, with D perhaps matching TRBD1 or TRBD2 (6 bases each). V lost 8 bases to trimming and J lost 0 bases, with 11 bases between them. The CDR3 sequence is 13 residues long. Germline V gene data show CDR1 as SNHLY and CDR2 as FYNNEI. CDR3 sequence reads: CASEEGVSYEQYF. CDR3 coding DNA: TGTGCCAGCGAGGAGGGGGTCTCCTACGAGCAGTACTTC.

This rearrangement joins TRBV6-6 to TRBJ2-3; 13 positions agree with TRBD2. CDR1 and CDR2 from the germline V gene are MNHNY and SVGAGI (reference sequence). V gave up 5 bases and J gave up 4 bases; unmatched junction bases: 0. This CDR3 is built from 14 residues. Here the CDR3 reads CASSTSGGADTQYF. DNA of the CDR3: TGTGCCAGCAGTACTAGCGGGGGGGCAGATACGCAGTATTTT.

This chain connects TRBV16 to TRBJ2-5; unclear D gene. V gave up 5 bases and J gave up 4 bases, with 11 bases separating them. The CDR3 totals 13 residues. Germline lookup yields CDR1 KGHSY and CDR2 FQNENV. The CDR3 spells CASSGASGETQYF. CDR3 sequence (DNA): TGTGCCAGCAGCGGAGCTAGTGGAGAGACCCAGTACTTC.

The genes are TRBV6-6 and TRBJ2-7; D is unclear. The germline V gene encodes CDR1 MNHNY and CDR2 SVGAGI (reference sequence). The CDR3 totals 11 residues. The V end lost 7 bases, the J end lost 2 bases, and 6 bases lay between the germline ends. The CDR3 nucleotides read TGTGCCAGCACCAACGCCTACGAGCAGTACTTC. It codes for CASTNAYEQYF.

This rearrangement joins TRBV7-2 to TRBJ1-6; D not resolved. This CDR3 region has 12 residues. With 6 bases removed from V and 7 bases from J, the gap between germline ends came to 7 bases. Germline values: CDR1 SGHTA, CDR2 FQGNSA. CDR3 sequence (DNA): TGTGCCAGCAGTAACCCCAATTCACCCCTCCACTTT. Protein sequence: CASSNPNSPLHF.

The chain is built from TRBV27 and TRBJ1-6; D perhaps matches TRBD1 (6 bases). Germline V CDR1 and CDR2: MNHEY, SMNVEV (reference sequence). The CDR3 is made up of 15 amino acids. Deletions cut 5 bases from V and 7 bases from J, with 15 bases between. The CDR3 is CASSQIQGSNSPLHF. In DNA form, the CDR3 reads TGTGCCAGCAGTCAAATACAGGGTAGCAATTCACCCCTCCACTTT.